The 4 T cell receptor beta chains below were found in one sample sequenced in a study of T cells in Graves' hyperthyroidism and ophthalmopathy. Using RNA transcripts as the source, TCR beta CDR3 regions were amplified. During a first-round RT-PCR of the TCR CDR3, the HTBI primer set was used. TCRdb called the multiplex PCR reads again in MiXCR, with one record for every CDR3 protein. This table has roughly 93,000 distinct CDR3 sequences, 51% appearing once. The sequenced sample consisted of blood. Receptors originate from a woman aged 40 to 50 with Graves' hyperthyroidism.

The gene calls are TRBV29-1 and TRBJ1-1; 7 bases are a match to TRBD1. After removal of 8 bases from V and 5 bases from J, the junction contained 11 bases not matched to a gene. The CDR3 runs 13 residues. CDR1 is SQVTM, CDR2 ANQGSEA, per germline. CDR3 in amino acids: CSSVGGAGTEAFF. CDR3 coding DNA: TGCAGCTCCGTAGGGGGCGCGGGGACTGAAGCTTTCTTT.

This clonotype is labeled medium-sized (0.01 to 0.1%). The chain recombines TRBV7-9 with TRBJ1-1, with D unclear. The CDR3 is 15 amino acids. Germline V CDR1 and CDR2: SEHNR, FQNEAQ (reference sequence). Trimming pared 5 bases from V and 0 bases from J, leaving 13 bases between. The CDR3 bases are TGTGCCAGCAGCCGTACGGCGGGGATGAACACTGAAGCTTTCTTT. Its translation: CASSRTAGMNTEAFF.

This rearrangement joins TRBV5-1 to TRBJ1-1, with D uncertain. CDR1 is SGHRS and CDR2 is YFSETQ in the germline V gene. Deletions cut 5 bases from V and 3 bases from J, with 14 bases between. The length of the CDR3 is 14 residues. The CDR3: CASSYSERDTEAFF. The CDR3 DNA reads TGCGCCAGCAGTTACTCAGAACGAGACACTGAAGCTTTCTTT.

The V call is TRBV7-2, the J call TRBJ1-2; 7 bases fit TRBD1. From germline, CDR1 is SGHTA and CDR2 FQGNSA. The CDR3 contains 14 residues. V gave up 4 bases and J gave up 6 bases; unmatched junction bases: 8. This chain's CDR3 is CASSSTGTVDGYTF. The DNA of the CDR3 is TGTGCCAGCAGCTCAACCGGGACAGTGGATGGCTACACCTTC.